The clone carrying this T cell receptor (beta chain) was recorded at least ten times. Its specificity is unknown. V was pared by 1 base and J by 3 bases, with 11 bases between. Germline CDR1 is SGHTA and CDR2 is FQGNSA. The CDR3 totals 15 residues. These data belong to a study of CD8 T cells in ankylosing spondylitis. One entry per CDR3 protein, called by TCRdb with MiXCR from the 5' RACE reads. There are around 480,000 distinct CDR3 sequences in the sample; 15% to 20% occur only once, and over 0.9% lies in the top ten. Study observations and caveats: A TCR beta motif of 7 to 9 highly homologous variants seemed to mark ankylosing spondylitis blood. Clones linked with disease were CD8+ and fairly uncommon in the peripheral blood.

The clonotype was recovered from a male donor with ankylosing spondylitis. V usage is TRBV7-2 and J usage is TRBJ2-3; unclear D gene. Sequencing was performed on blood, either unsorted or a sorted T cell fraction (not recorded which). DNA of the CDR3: TGTGCCAGCAGCTTAGATCGATTTGTAACAGATACGCAGTATTTT. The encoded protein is CASSLDRFVTDTQYF. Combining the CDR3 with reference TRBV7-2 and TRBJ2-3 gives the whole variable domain GAGVSQSPSNKVTEKGKDVELRCDPISGHTALYWYRQSLGQGLEFLIYFQGNSAPDKSGLPSDRFSAERTGGSVSTLTIQRTQQEDSAVYLCASSLDRFVTDTQYFGPGTRLTVL.